The 27 T cell receptor beta chains in this list originate from one sample, sequenced in a study of early T cells in non-severe SARS-CoV-2 infection. TCRdb passed the 5' RACE reads through MiXCR, listing each CDR3 protein once. The sample carries 55,000 to 80,000 distinct CDR3 sequences, about 12% recorded once. This specimen consisted of whole blood, obtained at baseline. These receptors all stem from an adult who was a healthcare worker with PCR-confirmed SARS-CoV-2 infection or an uninfected control (not recorded which).

The V gene is TRBV29-1, the J gene TRBJ1-1, with D hard to call. Germline-derived CDR1 and CDR2 are SQVTM and ANQGSEA. Deletions cut 7 bases from V and 0 bases from J, with 9 bases between. The CDR3 is 12 residues long. The CDR3 protein is CSARRLNTEAFF. In nucleotides, the CDR3 is TGCAGCGCCAGACGCTTGAACACTGAAGCTTTCTTT.

This clonotype was detected ten times or more. This rearrangement joins TRBV15 to TRBJ1-1; D gene ambiguous. This CDR3 region has 18 residues. The germline V gene has CDR1 LNHNV and CDR2 YYDKDF (reference sequence). Trimming cost V 1 base and J 1 base, with 19 bases left between them. Here the CDR3 reads CATSRVIRDKGKNTEAFF. Here the CDR3 DNA reads TGTGCCACCAGCAGAGTAATAAGAGACAAAGGCAAGAACACTGAAGCTTTCTTT.

The chain couples TRBV5-1 to TRBJ2-7; D is ambiguous. The CDR3 is made up of 13 amino acids. CDR1 is SGHRS and CDR2 is YFSETQ in the germline V gene. V lost 5 bases, J lost 2 bases, and 11 bases lay in between. The chain's CDR3 is CASRRTATYEQYF. The CDR3 DNA reads as TGCGCCAGCAGGCGGACCGCGACCTACGAGCAGTACTTC.

The V and J genes are TRBV29-1 and TRBJ2-7; the D gene is possibly TRBD2 (5 bases). CDR1 is SQVTM and CDR2 is ANQGSEA in the germline V gene. The CDR3 totals 15 residues. V lost 7 bases and J 5 bases, leaving 24 bases between the germline ends. CDR3: CSAGVLRTGRHEQYF. CDR3 DNA sequence: TGCAGCGCCGGTGTGTTGCGGACGGGAAGGCACGAGCAGTACTTC.

The J gene is TRBJ2-2, the V gene TRBV2; 7 positions agree with TRBD2. The CDR3 runs to 17 residues. The ends lost 3 bases at V and 0 bases at J; junction bases unmatched: 7. Per germline, CDR1 SNHLY and CDR2 FYNNEI. CDR3 in amino acids: CASSDPRGDANTGELFF. For the CDR3, the DNA is TGTGCCAGCAGTGACCCACGGGGGGACGCGAACACCGGGGAGCTGTTTTTT.

This clonotype has a handful of counts. V gene TRBV29-1 combines with J gene TRBJ2-4, with D maybe TRBD1 (6 bases). CDR3 length: 13 amino acids. Trimming removed 7 bases from V and 3 bases from J, with 13 bases in between. In germline, CDR1 is SQVTM, CDR2 ANQGSEA. CDR3 region: CSAWWGRKNIQYF. The DNA of the CDR3 is TGCAGCGCATGGTGGGGGCGCAAAAACATTCAGTACTTC.

There are many counts of this clonotype. The chain recombines TRBV7-2 with TRBJ1-5; 10 bases line up with TRBD1. CDR1 SGHTA and CDR2 FQGNSA come from the germline V gene. The CDR3 has 19 residues. Trimming cost V 2 bases and J 0 bases; bases outside gene matches: 10. CDR3 residues: CASSLSGQGFDYSNQPQHF. The CDR3 coding sequence is TGTGCCAGCAGCTTATCGGGACAGGGGTTCGATTATAGCAATCAGCCCCAGCATTTT.

This clonotype has only a few counts. The rearrangement uses TRBV28 and TRBJ2-3, with a tentative D call TRBD1 (6 bases). Trimming took off 3 bases at V and 2 bases at J, with 18 bases between the two ends. Germline values: CDR1 MDHEN, CDR2 SYDVKM. The CDR3 extends over 17 amino acids. The DNA of the CDR3 is TGTGCCAGCAGTTTGCTCGCTGGGGGCCGCTTCACAGATACGCAGTATTTT. As protein: CASSLLAGGRFTDTQYF.

This clonotype was picked up a small number of times. The V and J genes are TRBV14 and TRBJ1-2, with unresolved D. The germline V gene encodes CDR1 SGHDN and CDR2 FVKESK. The CDR3 consists of 15 residues. Trimming cost V 0 bases and J 2 bases, with 10 bases left between them. This chain's CDR3 is CASSQDYSGNYGYTF. The CDR3 DNA reads as TGTGCCAGCAGCCAAGATTATAGCGGCAACTATGGCTACACCTTC.

The chain recombines TRBV7-2 with TRBJ2-3; TRBD2 matches 9 bases. This CDR3 contains 16 residues. Per the germline V gene, CDR1 is SGHTA and CDR2 is FQGNSA. V was clipped by 1 base and J by 2 bases; unmatched bases: 4. DNA of the CDR3: TGTGCCAGCAGCTTAGTAGCGGGAGTCCCCACAGATACGCAGTATTTT. Its translation: CASSLVAGVPTDTQYF.

The table lists this clonotype with a few counts. This chain links TRBV27 with TRBJ2-7; 7 nucleotides align to TRBD1. The CDR3 length is 13 residues. The germline V gene encodes CDR1 MNHEY and CDR2 SMNVEV (reference sequence). V lost 4 bases to trimming and J lost 2 bases; unmatched junction nucleotides: 2. Here the CDR3 DNA reads TGTGCCAGCAGTTATCAGGGGGCCTACGAGCAGTACTTC. Translated, it gives CASSYQGAYEQYF.

This clonotype was picked up a small number of times. V is TRBV3-1 and J is TRBJ2-6, with D perhaps matching TRBD1 (6 bases). The V gene lost 6 bases and the J gene lost 1 base, with 16 bases spanning the gap. Per the germline V gene, CDR1 is LGHDT and CDR2 is YNNKEL (reference sequence). The CDR3 runs to 17 residues. The CDR3 loop is CASSRNTGMSGANVLTF. CDR3 sequence (DNA): TGTGCCAGCAGTCGAAACACAGGGATGTCTGGGGCCAACGTCCTGACTTTC.

The CDR3: CASSTGSTDEQFF. The DNA of the CDR3 is TGCGCCAGCAGTACAGGGTCGACGGATGAGCAGTTCTTC. This chain uses TRBV10-1 with TRBJ2-1; D is perhaps TRBD1 (6 bases). CDR3 size: 13 residues. CDR1 is WNHNN and CDR2 is SYGVQD in the germline V gene (reference sequence). The ends were cut back, 5 bases at V and 8 bases at J, with 13 bases in the middle.

The chain recombines TRBV18 with TRBJ2-7; 14 bases are a match to TRBD2. With V trimmed by 2 bases and J by 3 bases, 3 bases remained unmatched. This CDR3 has 16 amino acids. CDR1 and CDR2 (germline): KGHSH, LQKENI. The CDR3 protein is CASSPGTSGGFYEQYF. In DNA, the CDR3 is TGTGCCAGCTCACCAGGGACTAGCGGGGGCTTCTACGAGCAGTACTTC.

This clonotype has ten or more counts. The V gene is TRBV29-1, the J gene TRBJ1-2, with D uncertain. This CDR3 is built from 10 residues. The V gene lost 4 bases and the J gene lost 7 bases, with 7 bases spanning the gap. Germline V lookup: CDR1 SQVTM, CDR2 ANQGSEA. The CDR3 loop reads CSVVSGGYTF. CDR3 nucleotides: TGCAGCGTTGTTTCCGGTGGCTACACCTTC.

The chain has TRBV6-5 and TRBJ1-5; maybe TRBD1 (6 bases). CDR1 and CDR2 from the germline V gene are MNHEY and SVGAGI. The CDR3 has 17 residues. Trimming took off 4 bases at V and 0 bases at J, with 16 bases between the two ends. CDR3 residues: CASSSLRQEDSNQPQHF. CDR3 sequence (DNA): TGTGCCAGCAGTTCCCTTCGACAGGAGGATAGCAATCAGCCCCAGCATTTT.

This clonotype has ten or more counts. The chain employs TRBV5-1 and TRBJ1-1; the D gene is possibly TRBD1 (6 bases). The CDR3 runs to 14 residues. Between the trimmed V and J ends, which lost 3 bases and 1 base, there was a span of 10 bases. Germline-derived CDR1 and CDR2 are SGHRS and YFSETQ. CDR3 residues: CASSSTTGNTEAFF. The CDR3 DNA reads as TGCGCCAGCAGCTCGACGACAGGGAACACTGAAGCTTTCTTT.

Ten or more counts support this clonotype. The chain uses TRBV6-1 and TRBJ1-3, with D unresolved. The CDR3 contains 14 residues. V shed 8 bases and J shed 4 bases, with 15 bases lying between them. Germline values: CDR1 MNHNS, CDR2 SASEGT. The DNA of the CDR3 is TGTGCCAGCGGGGAACAGACCTCGGGAAACACCATATATTTT. This gives the protein CASGEQTSGNTIYF.

DNA for the CDR3: TGTGCCAGCAGCGTAGGCGGGGGGAATTTGGGAGCTTTCTTT. It encodes CASSVGGGNLGAFF. The chain links TRBV9 to TRBJ1-1; TRBD1 is a possible D gene (5 bases). V was clipped by 0 bases and J by 10 bases, with 16 bases between them. This CDR3 contains 14 residues. Germline assignment: CDR1 SGDLS and CDR2 YYNGEE.

This chain joins TRBV4-3 and TRBJ2-7; 12 bases fit TRBD2. Germline lookup yields CDR1 LGHNA and CDR2 YSLEER. V lost 2 bases and J lost 4; bases outside the gene matches: 3. CDR3 length: 15 residues. The CDR3 region is CASSQRTSGIYEQYF. CDR3 coding DNA: TGCGCCAGCAGCCAACGGACTAGCGGGATTTACGAGCAGTACTTC.

CDR3 amino acids: CASRKRETYNEQFF. The CDR3 region has the DNA TGTGCCAGCAGGAAGCGGGAGACCTACAATGAGCAGTTCTTC. J is TRBJ2-1 and V is TRBV7-9; 8 nucleotides align to TRBD2. The CDR3 has 14 amino acids. After removal of 6 bases from V and 2 bases from J, the junction contained 3 bases not matched to a gene. Germline CDR1 is SEHNR and CDR2 is FQNEAQ (reference sequence).

This clonotype was observed a handful of times. J is TRBJ2-1 and V is TRBV7-6; D remains ambiguous. The CDR3 loop spans 13 amino acids. The germline gives CDR1 SGHVS, CDR2 FNYEAQ. Trimming removed 4 bases from V and 1 base from J, with 5 bases in between. Here the CDR3 reads CASSWISYNEQFF. DNA for the CDR3: TGTGCCAGCAGCTGGATATCCTACAATGAGCAGTTCTTC.

This clonotype was seen only a few times. The chain has TRBV6-5 and TRBJ1-2; 9 positions match TRBD1. V was pared by 5 bases and J by 8 bases, with 6 bases of the junction left unmatched. The CDR3 sequence is 13 residues long. Germline lookup yields CDR1 MNHEY and CDR2 SVGAGI. In DNA, the CDR3 is TGTGCCAGCAGTACAGGGGGCGCGGGCGGCTACACCTTC. It codes for CASSTGGAGGYTF.

A few counts support this clonotype. The chain has TRBV12-3 or TRBV12-4 and TRBJ2-7, with 8 bases that match TRBD1. This CDR3 is 14 amino acids long. V shed 3 bases, J shed 2 bases, and the junction held 3 bases outside the gene matches. CDR3 nucleotides: TGTGCCAGCAGTTTGTACAGGGGGACCTACGAGCAGTACTTC. Translating it yields CASSLYRGTYEQYF.

This clonotype occurred a few times. The CDR3 bases are TGTGCCAGCAGCTTAGCCGGGACAGAGTACGAGCAGTACTTC. This codes for CASSLAGTEYEQYF. The chain combines TRBV7-2 with TRBJ2-7; 7 positions agree with TRBD1. The CDR3 runs to 14 residues. Per germline, CDR1 SGHTA and CDR2 FQGNSA. The V and J ends lost 0 bases and 4 bases, in that order; junction bases with no gene match: 3.

This rearrangement joins TRBV28 to TRBJ1-3, with D maybe TRBD1 (5 bases). Trimming removed 7 bases at V and 0 bases at J, with 16 bases between. Looked up from germline, CDR1 is MDHEN and CDR2 is SYDVKM. The CDR3 has 16 residues. CDR3 amino acids: CASTPPGQRSGNTIYF. Here the CDR3 DNA reads TGTGCCAGCACCCCCCCGGGGCAGCGCTCTGGAAACACCATATATTTT.

This rearrangement joins TRBV28 to TRBJ2-7; TRBD2 might be the D (7 bases). V gave up 7 bases and J gave up 6 bases, with 19 bases separating them. CDR1 MDHEN and CDR2 SYDVKM come from the germline V gene. This CDR3 has 14 residues. The CDR3 nucleotides are TGTGCCAGCACCCTTGGGGGGGCCGGAAGCGAGCAGTACTTC. It yields the protein CASTLGGAGSEQYF.